This T cell receptor (beta chain) was captured in a study of blood T cell repertoires in COVID-19. From germline, CDR1 is SEHNR and CDR2 FQNEAQ (reference sequence). The CDR3 contains 14 residues. The V and J ends lost 5 bases and 4 bases, in that order; junction bases with no gene match: 7. Here immunoSEQ multiplex PCR was the method, and the copy in TCRdb shows in-frame clones only, minus some. Seen here are 250,000 to 350,000 clones, around 83% observed once, and the top ten hold 0.95% to 1.5%. The sequence came from a woman in her fifties or sixties with acute or convalescent COVID-19. Sequenced material: peripheral blood. The rearrangement uses TRBV7-9 and TRBJ2-7, with TRBD1 matching over 8 bases. CDR3 DNA: TGTGCCAGCAGCCGGACAGGGATGCGATACGAGCAGTACTTC. Its translation is CASSRTGMRYEQYF.